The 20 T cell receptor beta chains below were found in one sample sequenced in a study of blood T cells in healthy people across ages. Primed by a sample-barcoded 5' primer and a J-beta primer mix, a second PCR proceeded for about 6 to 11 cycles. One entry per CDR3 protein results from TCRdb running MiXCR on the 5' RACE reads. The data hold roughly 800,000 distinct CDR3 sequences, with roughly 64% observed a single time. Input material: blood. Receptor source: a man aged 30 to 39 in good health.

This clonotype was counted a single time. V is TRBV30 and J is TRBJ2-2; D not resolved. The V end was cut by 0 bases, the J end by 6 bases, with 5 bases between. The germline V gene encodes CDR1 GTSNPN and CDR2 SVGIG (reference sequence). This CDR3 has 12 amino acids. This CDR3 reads CAWSVLSGELFF. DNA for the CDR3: TGTGCCTGGAGTGTACTCTCCGGGGAGCTGTTTTTT.

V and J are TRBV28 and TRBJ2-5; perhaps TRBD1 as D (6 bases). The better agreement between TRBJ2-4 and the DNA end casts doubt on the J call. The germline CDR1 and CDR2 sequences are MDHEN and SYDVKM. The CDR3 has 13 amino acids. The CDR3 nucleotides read TGTGCCAGCAGTTCGCCGGACAGCGACATTCAGTACTTC. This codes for CASSSPDSDIQYF.

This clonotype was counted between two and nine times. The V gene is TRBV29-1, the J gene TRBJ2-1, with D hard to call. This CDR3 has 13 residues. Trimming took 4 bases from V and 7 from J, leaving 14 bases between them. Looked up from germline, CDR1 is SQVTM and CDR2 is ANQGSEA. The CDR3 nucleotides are TGCAGCGTTGGGTTGGGGTCGCGGAATGAGCAGTTCTTC. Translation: CSVGLGSRNEQFF.

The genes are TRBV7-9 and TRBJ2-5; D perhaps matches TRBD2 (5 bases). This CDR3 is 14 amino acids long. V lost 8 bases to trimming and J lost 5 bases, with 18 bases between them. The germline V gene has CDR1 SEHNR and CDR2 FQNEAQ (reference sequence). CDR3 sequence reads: CASGHTSEGETQYF. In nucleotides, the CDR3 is TGTGCCAGCGGTCATACGAGCGAGGGCGAGACCCAGTACTTC.

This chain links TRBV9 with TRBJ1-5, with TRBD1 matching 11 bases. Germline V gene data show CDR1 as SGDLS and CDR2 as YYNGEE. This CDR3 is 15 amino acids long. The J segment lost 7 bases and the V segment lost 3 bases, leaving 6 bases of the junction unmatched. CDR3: CASSAGQGAGQPQHF. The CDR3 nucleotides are TGTGCCAGCAGCGCCGGACAGGGGGCAGGACAGCCCCAGCATTTT.

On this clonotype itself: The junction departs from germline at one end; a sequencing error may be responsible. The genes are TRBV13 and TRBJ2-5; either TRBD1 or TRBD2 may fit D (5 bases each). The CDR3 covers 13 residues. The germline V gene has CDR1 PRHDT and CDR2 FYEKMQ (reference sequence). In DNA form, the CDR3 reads TGTGTCAGCAGCCGGGACCGGGCGGTGACCCAGTACTTC. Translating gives CVSSRDRAVTQYF. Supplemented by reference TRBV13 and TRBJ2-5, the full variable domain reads AAGVIQSPRHLIKEKRETATLKCYPIPRHDTVYWYQQGPGQDPQFLISFYEKMQSDKGSIPDRFSAQQFSDYHSELNMSSLELGDSALYFCVSSRDRAVTQYFGPGTRLLVL.

The CDR3 region has the DNA TGCAGTGCAAGACCCGGCGGGGAGAGCTACACCTTC. Its translation: CSARPGGESYTF. The chain joins TRBV20-1 to TRBJ1-2; the D is unclear. The CDR3 totals 12 residues. Trimming shortened V by 6 bases and J by 9 bases, and 17 bases separated the two germline ends. The germline V gene encodes CDR1 DFQATT and CDR2 SNEGSKA (reference sequence).

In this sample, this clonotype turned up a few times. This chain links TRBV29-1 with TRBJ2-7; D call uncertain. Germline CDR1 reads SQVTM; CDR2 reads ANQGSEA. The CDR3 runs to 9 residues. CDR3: CNYYREQYF. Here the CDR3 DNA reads TGCAACTACTACAGAGAGCAGTACTTC.

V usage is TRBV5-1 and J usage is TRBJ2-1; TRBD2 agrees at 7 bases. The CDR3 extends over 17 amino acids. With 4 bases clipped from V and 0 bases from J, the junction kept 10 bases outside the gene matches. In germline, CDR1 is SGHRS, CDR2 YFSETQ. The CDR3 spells CASSLRGLPSSYNEQFF. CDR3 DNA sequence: TGCGCCAGCAGCCTAAGGGGACTACCAAGCTCCTACAATGAGCAGTTCTTC.

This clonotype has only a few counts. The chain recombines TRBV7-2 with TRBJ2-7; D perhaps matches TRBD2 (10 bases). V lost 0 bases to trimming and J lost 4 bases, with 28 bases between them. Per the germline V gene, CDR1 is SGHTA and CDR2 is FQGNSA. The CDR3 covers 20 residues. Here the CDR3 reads CASSLADRGTSGRASYEQYF. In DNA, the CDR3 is TGTGCCAGCAGCTTAGCGGACAGGGGAACGAGCGGGAGGGCCTCTTACGAGCAGTACTTC.

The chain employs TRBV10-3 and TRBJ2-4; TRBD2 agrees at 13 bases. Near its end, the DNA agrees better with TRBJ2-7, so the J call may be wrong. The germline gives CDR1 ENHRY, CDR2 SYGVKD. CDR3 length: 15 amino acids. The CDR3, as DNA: TGTGCCATCAGGTTGGGACTAGCGGGGTCCTACGAGCAGTACTTC. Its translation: CAIRLGLAGSYEQYF.

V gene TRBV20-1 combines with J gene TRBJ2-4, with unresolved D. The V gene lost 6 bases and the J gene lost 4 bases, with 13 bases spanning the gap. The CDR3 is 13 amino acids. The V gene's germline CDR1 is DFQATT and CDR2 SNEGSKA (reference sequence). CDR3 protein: CSAASLEKNIQYF. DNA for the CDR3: TGCAGTGCCGCCAGCCTAGAGAAAAACATTCAGTACTTC.

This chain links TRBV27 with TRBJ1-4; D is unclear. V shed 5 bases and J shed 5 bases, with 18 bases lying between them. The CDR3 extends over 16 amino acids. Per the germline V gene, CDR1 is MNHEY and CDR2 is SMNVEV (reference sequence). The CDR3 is CASSPRDWRRNEKLFF. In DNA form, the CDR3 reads TGTGCCAGCAGTCCTCGAGACTGGCGGAGAAATGAAAAACTGTTTTTT.

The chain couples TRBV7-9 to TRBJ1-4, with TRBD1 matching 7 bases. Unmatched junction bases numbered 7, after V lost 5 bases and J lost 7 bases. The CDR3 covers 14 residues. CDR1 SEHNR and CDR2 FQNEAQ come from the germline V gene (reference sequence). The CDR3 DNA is TGTGCCAGCAGCGACGACAGGGCTGGTGAAAAACTGTTTTTT. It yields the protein CASSDDRAGEKLFF. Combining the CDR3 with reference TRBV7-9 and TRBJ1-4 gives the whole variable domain DTGVSQNPRHKITKRGQNVTFRCDPISEHNRLYWYRQTLGQGPEFLTYFQNEAQLEKSRLLSDRFSAERPKGSFSTLEIQRTEQGDSAMYLCASSDDRAGEKLFFGSGTQLSVL.

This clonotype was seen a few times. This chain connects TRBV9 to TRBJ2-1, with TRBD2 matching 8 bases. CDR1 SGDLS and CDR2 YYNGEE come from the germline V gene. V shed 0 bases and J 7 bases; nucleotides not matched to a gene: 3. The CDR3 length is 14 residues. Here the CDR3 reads CASSVGPSGNEQFF. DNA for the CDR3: TGTGCCAGCAGCGTAGGGCCTAGCGGGAATGAGCAGTTCTTC.

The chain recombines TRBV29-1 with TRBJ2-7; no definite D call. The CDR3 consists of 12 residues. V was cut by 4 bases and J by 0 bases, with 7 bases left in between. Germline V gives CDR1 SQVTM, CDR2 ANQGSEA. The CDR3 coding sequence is TGCAGCGTTGTCTTGTACTCCTACGAGCAGTACTTC. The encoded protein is CSVVLYSYEQYF.

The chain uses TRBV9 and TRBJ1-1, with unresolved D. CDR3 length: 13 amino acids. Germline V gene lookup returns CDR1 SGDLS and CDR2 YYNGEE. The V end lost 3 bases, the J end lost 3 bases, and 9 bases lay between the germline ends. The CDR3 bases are TGTGCCAGCAGCGCTACCCCGGACACTGAAGCTTTCTTT. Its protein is CASSATPDTEAFF.

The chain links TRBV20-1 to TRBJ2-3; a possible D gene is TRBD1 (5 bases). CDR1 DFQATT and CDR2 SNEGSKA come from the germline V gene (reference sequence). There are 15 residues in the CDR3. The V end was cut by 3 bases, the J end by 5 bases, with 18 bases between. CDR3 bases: TGCAGTGCTAGGAGTAGGGGCTCATGGGTAGATACGCAGTATTTT. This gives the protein CSARSRGSWVDTQYF.

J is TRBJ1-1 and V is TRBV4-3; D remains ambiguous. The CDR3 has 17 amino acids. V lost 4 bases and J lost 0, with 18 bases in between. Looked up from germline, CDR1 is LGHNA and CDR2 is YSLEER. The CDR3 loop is CASSREGASFMNTEAFF. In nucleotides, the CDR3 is TGCGCCAGCAGCCGAGAAGGTGCCAGCTTCATGAACACTGAAGCTTTCTTT.

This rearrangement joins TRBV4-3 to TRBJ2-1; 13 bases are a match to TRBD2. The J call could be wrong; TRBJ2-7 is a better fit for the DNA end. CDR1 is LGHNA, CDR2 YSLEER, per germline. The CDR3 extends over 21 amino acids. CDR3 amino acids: CASSHLWGGTSGIAAYNEQYF. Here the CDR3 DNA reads TGCGCCAGCAGCCACTTGTGGGGTGGGACTAGCGGGATTGCGGCCTACAATGAGCAGTACTTC.